The rows below give T cell receptor beta chains drawn from one sample of a study of T cell repertoires in cytomegalovirus infection. MiXCR was run by TCRdb on the reads, yielding one entry per CDR3 protein. Among over 450,000 distinct CDR3 sequences listed, about 11% were seen once. The sample taken for sequencing was PBMCs. All receptors derive from a human donor in good health (CMV status not recorded). Some clones in this sample may be carry-over from other donors' samples. Each CDR3 is given with its conserved first and last residue. Fields, in order: J gene, CDR3 length, clone size, V gene, CDR3 protein. Where a row states a size, it is once, few, many or the class of an expanded clone; other rows omit it.

J gene: TRBJ2-4; CDR3 length: 19; clone size: few; V gene: TRBV20-1; CDR3 protein: CSARDWGSGGAGAKNIQYF
J gene: TRBJ2-1; CDR3 length: 15; clone size: many; V gene: TRBV12-3/TRBV12-4; CDR3 protein: CASSPGGGGYNEQFF
J gene: TRBJ2-2; CDR3 length: 21; clone size: .; V gene: TRBV25-1; CDR3 protein: CASSGIPIRTGGSVGTGELFF
J gene: TRBJ1-1; CDR3 length: 15; clone size: many; V gene: TRBV27; CDR3 protein: CASSVTGGQGTEAFF
J gene: TRBJ2-7; CDR3 length: 14; clone size: few; V gene: TRBV5-1; CDR3 protein: CASSLDLAPYEQYF
J gene: TRBJ2-5; CDR3 length: 14; clone size: many; V gene: TRBV28; CDR3 protein: CASSIPGLAPGEYF
J gene: TRBJ2-1; CDR3 length: 14; clone size: many; V gene: TRBV12-5; CDR3 protein: CASGLSTSGGEQFF
J gene: TRBJ2-5; CDR3 length: 20; clone size: .; V gene: TRBV23-1; CDR3 protein: CASSQERMKRDRGAQETQYF
J gene: TRBJ2-3; CDR3 length: 15; clone size: many; V gene: TRBV12-5; CDR3 protein: CASGLNRDFTDTQYF
J gene: TRBJ2-4; CDR3 length: 11; clone size: many; V gene: TRBV7-9; CDR3 protein: CASSLNGAQYF
J gene: TRBJ2-5; CDR3 length: 14; clone size: many; V gene: TRBV5-4; CDR3 protein: CASSPTRGQETQYF
J gene: TRBJ2-7; CDR3 length: 16; clone size: .; V gene: TRBV7-9; CDR3 protein: CASSLAGRRDSLEQYF
J gene: TRBJ2-5; CDR3 length: 13; clone size: many; V gene: TRBV19; CDR3 protein: CASAPSGRETQYF
J gene: TRBJ2-2; CDR3 length: 20; clone size: .; V gene: TRBV10-3; CDR3 protein: CAISESGPGIGNANTGELFF
J gene: TRBJ2-5; CDR3 length: 14; clone size: many; V gene: TRBV7-8; CDR3 protein: CASSPMGGQETQYF
J gene: TRBJ1-2; CDR3 length: 16; clone size: few; V gene: TRBV3-1; CDR3 protein: CASSQVGRGGLRGYTF
J gene: TRBJ2-1; CDR3 length: 15; clone size: .; V gene: TRBV5-1; CDR3 protein: CASSLYAEVYNEKFF
J gene: TRBJ2-3; CDR3 length: 17; clone size: many; V gene: TRBV12-3/TRBV12-4; CDR3 protein: CASSLSASGKNTDTQYF
J gene: TRBJ2-4; CDR3 length: 15; clone size: .; V gene: TRBV20-1; CDR3 protein: CSARRPGGPKNIQYF
J gene: TRBJ1-1; CDR3 length: 12; clone size: many; V gene: TRBV7-9; CDR3 protein: CASSLAAPEAFF
J gene: TRBJ1-1; CDR3 length: 14; clone size: many; V gene: TRBV5-6; CDR3 protein: CASSLARGMGVAFF
J gene: TRBJ1-2; CDR3 length: 12; clone size: many; V gene: TRBV7-2; CDR3 protein: CASSSRWGGYTF
J gene: TRBJ1-5; CDR3 length: 13; clone size: many; V gene: TRBV12-3/TRBV12-4; CDR3 protein: CASRGGPYQPQHF
J gene: TRBJ2-1; CDR3 length: 12; clone size: .; V gene: TRBV5-1; CDR3 protein: CASSQQGYEQFF
J gene: TRBJ2-7; CDR3 length: 12; clone size: .; V gene: TRBV10-3; CDR3 protein: CAIWDRGYEQYF
J gene: TRBJ1-2; CDR3 length: 12; clone size: few; V gene: TRBV6-6; CDR3 protein: CASREQGNGYTF
J gene: TRBJ2-2; CDR3 length: 13; clone size: .; V gene: TRBV29-1; CDR3 protein: CSVPTGVAGELFF
J gene: TRBJ2-5; CDR3 length: 11; clone size: many; V gene: TRBV19; CDR3 protein: CASGRRARQYF
J gene: TRBJ2-7; CDR3 length: 15; clone size: few; V gene: TRBV20-1; CDR3 protein: CSAPQRSTGVYEQYF
J gene: TRBJ2-3; CDR3 length: 11; clone size: few; V gene: TRBV30; CDR3 protein: CAWSLRDTQYF
J gene: TRBJ2-7; CDR3 length: 14; clone size: many; V gene: TRBV12-3/TRBV12-4; CDR3 protein: CASSLSLAWGEQYF
J gene: TRBJ1-6; CDR3 length: 13; clone size: .; V gene: TRBV25-1; CDR3 protein: CASRTAYNSPLHF
J gene: TRBJ2-4; CDR3 length: 20; clone size: many; V gene: TRBV28; CDR3 protein: CASSLLPGLAGESAKNIQYF
J gene: TRBJ2-1; CDR3 length: 14; clone size: few; V gene: TRBV29-1; CDR3 protein: CSAQRSGPSSEQFF
J gene: TRBJ2-3; CDR3 length: 13; clone size: .; V gene: TRBV6-1; CDR3 protein: CASERDHTDTQYF
J gene: TRBJ2-3; CDR3 length: 13; clone size: few; V gene: TRBV28; CDR3 protein: CASSGPSGDTQYF
J gene: TRBJ2-7; CDR3 length: 19; clone size: many; V gene: TRBV7-2; CDR3 protein: CASSLALLAGGGVPYEQYF
J gene: TRBJ2-3; CDR3 length: 17; clone size: many; V gene: TRBV6-1; CDR3 protein: CASSERGGTESTDTQYF
J gene: TRBJ1-2; CDR3 length: 14; clone size: many; V gene: TRBV2; CDR3 protein: CASRGQLQYYGYTF
J gene: TRBJ2-7; CDR3 length: 15; clone size: few; V gene: TRBV12-3/TRBV12-4; CDR3 protein: CASSLALRDTITSNF
J gene: TRBJ2-1; CDR3 length: 15; clone size: many; V gene: TRBV7-2; CDR3 protein: CASNDRGRGYNEQFF
J gene: TRBJ2-2; CDR3 length: 15; clone size: few; V gene: TRBV6-5; CDR3 protein: CASSRREGPTGELFF
J gene: TRBJ2-1; CDR3 length: 17; clone size: many; V gene: TRBV11-2; CDR3 protein: CASSSPRAGGPQDEQFF
J gene: TRBJ2-2; CDR3 length: 14; clone size: .; V gene: TRBV19; CDR3 protein: CASNRGQDTGELFF
J gene: TRBJ1-2; CDR3 length: 13; clone size: few; V gene: TRBV9; CDR3 protein: CASRATGPNGYTF
J gene: TRBJ1-6; CDR3 length: 15; clone size: few; V gene: TRBV6-6; CDR3 protein: CASSPLRGGDSPLHF